Listed here are 32 T cell receptor beta chains from one sample, sequenced in a study of T cells in Graves' hyperthyroidism and ophthalmopathy. Researchers took RNA transcripts and amplified the TCR beta CDR3 regions from them. Primed by the HTBI set, a first-round RT-PCR was run on the TCR CDR3. Via MiXCR, TCRdb re-called the multiplex PCR reads, giving one row per CDR3 protein. The sample yields about 500,000 distinct CDR3 sequences, over 45% seen once. Material for sequencing was peripheral blood or thyroid tissue (not recorded which). Receptors originate from an adult woman with Graves' disease, either hyperthyroidism or ophthalmopathy (not recorded which).

The rearrangement links TRBV20-1 to TRBJ1-1; 9 positions match TRBD1. Unmatched junction bases numbered 9, after V lost 3 bases and J lost 10 bases. Germline CDR1 reads DFQATT; CDR2 reads SNEGSKA (reference sequence). The CDR3 is made up of 13 amino acids. CDR3 bases: TGCAGTGCTAGGGACAGGGGACTTTTGGGAGCTTTCTTT. Translation: CSARDRGLLGAFF.

This chain uses TRBV29-1 with TRBJ1-2; tentative D call: TRBD1 (5 bases). This CDR3 is built from 14 residues. V was cut by 3 bases and J by 4 bases, with 15 bases left in between. CDR1 and CDR2 (germline): SQVTM, ANQGSEA. CDR3 DNA sequence: TGCAGCGTTGATCTTTCAGGGATGATCTATGGCTACACCTTC. The encoded protein is CSVDLSGMIYGYTF.

J is TRBJ2-5 and V is TRBV7-2; TRBD1 aligns across 7 bases. Trimming at V came to 4 bases and at J to 3 bases, leaving 11 bases not matched to a gene. The germline V gene encodes CDR1 SGHTA and CDR2 FQGNSA. The CDR3 consists of 16 residues. The CDR3 reads CASSSVRTGQKETQYF. DNA of the CDR3: TGTGCCAGCAGCTCCGTCCGAACGGGACAGAAAGAGACCCAGTACTTC.

This clonotype showed up just a few times. V usage is TRBV2 and J usage is TRBJ2-7; 9 bases are shared with TRBD1. The CDR3 totals 15 residues. Per the germline V gene, CDR1 is SNHLY and CDR2 is FYNNEI. J gave up 2 bases and V 4 bases, and 6 bases lay outside the gene matches. The CDR3 nucleotides are TGTGCCAGCAGTGTTTCCGGGACAGGGACCTACGAGCAGTACTTC. This gives the protein CASSVSGTGTYEQYF.

This clonotype was observed many times. The chain links TRBV7-8 to TRBJ1-5; a possible D gene is TRBD1 (6 bases). The CDR3 has 15 residues. Germline loops: CDR1 SGHVS, CDR2 FQNEAQ. V lost 1 base, J lost 6 bases, and 13 bases lay in between. CDR3 residues: CASSLDRVQGQPQHF. The CDR3 DNA sequence: TGTGCCAGCAGCTTAGACAGGGTGCAGGGTCAGCCCCAGCATTTT.

DNA for the CDR3: TGTGCCAGCAGCGCGGAGACCGGGACAGGGGATGAAAAACTGTTTTTT. Protein sequence: CASSAETGTGDEKLFF. The chain links TRBV5-6 to TRBJ1-4; TRBD1 aligns across 10 bases. This CDR3 contains 16 residues. The V gene's germline CDR1 is SGHDT and CDR2 YYEEEE. V gave up 4 bases and J gave up 6 bases; unmatched junction bases: 9. The entire variable domain, with the rest obtained from reference TRBV5-6 and TRBJ1-4, is as follows: DAGVTQSPTHLIKTRGQQVTLRCSPKSGHDTVSWYQQALGQGPQFIFQYYEEEERQRGNFPDRFSGHQFPNYSSELNVNALLLGDSALYLCASSAETGTGDEKLFFGSGTQLSVL.

V and J are TRBV25-1 and TRBJ1-1; no firm D call. The CDR3 has 14 residues. Germline CDR1 MGHDK, CDR2 SYGVNS. The V and J ends lost 4 bases and 0 bases respectively, with 9 bases between them. CDR3 sequence reads: CASSGWGLNTEAFF. The DNA for the CDR3 is TGTGCCAGCAGTGGATGGGGATTGAACACTGAAGCTTTCTTT.

The J gene is TRBJ1-2, the V gene TRBV28, with 7 positions matching TRBD1. In germline, CDR1 is MDHEN, CDR2 SYDVKM. The CDR3 sequence is 13 residues long. Losses at the gene ends were 8 bases for V and 5 bases for J; bases not matched to a gene: 8. The CDR3 sequence: CASPRRGQYGYTF. As DNA, the CDR3 is TGTGCCAGCCCACGGAGGGGGCAGTATGGCTACACCTTC.

Ten or more counts support this clonotype. V gene TRBV2 combines with J gene TRBJ2-5; 9 nucleotides agree with TRBD1. This CDR3 contains 16 residues. V was pared by 6 bases and J by 0 bases, with 8 bases of the junction left unmatched. Looked up from germline, CDR1 is SNHLY and CDR2 is FYNNEI. CDR3 loop: CASSPWDRENQETQYF. The CDR3 nucleotides read TGTGCCAGCAGCCCATGGGACAGGGAGAACCAAGAGACCCAGTACTTC.

The genes are TRBV20-1 and TRBJ1-5; 9 bases line up with TRBD1. The V gene's germline CDR1 is DFQATT and CDR2 SNEGSKA (reference sequence). J gave up 5 bases and V 4 bases, and 12 bases lay outside the gene matches. This CDR3 spans 16 amino acids. CDR3 in DNA: TGCAGTGCTATCTCGACAGGGGGATTGGTGTATCAGCCCCAGCATTTT. Residues: CSAISTGGLVYQPQHF.

This clonotype was seen more than once but under ten times. The chain links TRBV29-1 to TRBJ2-7; D is uncertain. Germline V lookup: CDR1 SQVTM, CDR2 ANQGSEA. CDR3 length equals 12 residues. Deletions cut 6 bases from V and 2 bases from J, with 11 bases between. Written as DNA, the CDR3 is TGCAGCGTAGGAACAGAAACCTACGAGCAGTACTTC. This codes for CSVGTETYEQYF.

The V gene is TRBV2, the J gene TRBJ2-5, with TRBD1 identical over 12 bases. The germline V gene has CDR1 SNHLY and CDR2 FYNNEI. V trimming: 8 bases; J trimming: 5 bases; junction bases outside the gene matches: 12. The CDR3 covers 16 residues. CDR3 loop: CASSGQGASVGETQYF. The DNA of the CDR3 is TGTGCCAGCTCGGGACAGGGGGCGTCGGTCGGTGAGACCCAGTACTTC.

This clonotype was observed at least ten times. The chain combines TRBV20-1 with TRBJ1-5, with TRBD1 as a possible D gene (6 bases). The CDR3 covers 17 residues. Trimming pared 5 bases from V and 1 base from J, leaving 21 bases between. CDR1 is DFQATT, CDR2 SNEGSKA, per germline (reference sequence). The CDR3 spells CSAQVSWGRGSNQPQHF. The CDR3 region has the DNA TGCAGTGCTCAAGTTTCTTGGGGGCGAGGCAGCAATCAGCCCCAGCATTTT.

This clonotype was counted many times. V gene TRBV7-2 combines with J gene TRBJ1-5; 7 bases align to TRBD1. Per the germline V gene, CDR1 is SGHTA and CDR2 is FQGNSA. Germline trimming cut 3 bases from V and 6 bases from J; bases unmatched to any gene: 5. This CDR3 comprises 14 residues. CDR3 residues: CASSLLGGGQPQHF. Written as DNA, the CDR3 is TGTGCCAGCAGCTTGTTAGGGGGCGGTCAGCCCCAGCATTTT.

This clonotype showed up many times. The chain joins TRBV20-1 to TRBJ2-7; no definite D call. This CDR3 comprises 13 residues. The germline V gene has CDR1 DFQATT and CDR2 SNEGSKA (reference sequence). Trimming removed 3 bases at V and 0 bases at J, with 9 bases between. The CDR3 DNA is TGCAGTGCTAGTATCCCTACCTCCTACGAGCAGTACTTC. Residues: CSASIPTSYEQYF.

This clonotype occurred many times. V and J are TRBV2 and TRBJ2-5; 9 bases align to TRBD2. The junction had 2 bases not matched to a gene; V was cut back by 2 bases and J by 1 base. This CDR3 contains 15 residues. Germline V gives CDR1 SNHLY, CDR2 FYNNEI. CDR3: CASSETSGSQETQYF. CDR3 DNA sequence: TGTGCCAGCAGTGAAACTAGCGGGTCCCAAGAGACCCAGTACTTC.

The chain uses TRBV7-9 and TRBJ1-2, with no clear D. Germline V lookup: CDR1 SEHNR, CDR2 FQNEAQ (reference sequence). The length of the CDR3 is 13 residues. Trimming shortened V by 5 bases and J by 4 bases, and 11 bases separated the two germline ends. The CDR3 here is CASSQISSYGYTF. The CDR3 region has the DNA TGTGCCAGCAGCCAAATCAGTTCCTATGGCTACACCTTC.

J is TRBJ2-7 and V is TRBV29-1; D may correspond to TRBD1 or TRBD2 (5 bases each). This CDR3 region has 12 residues. V lost 1 base, J lost 5 bases, and 9 bases lay in between. CDR1 and CDR2 from the germline V gene are SQVTM and ANQGSEA. CDR3 in amino acids: CSVEGGLDEQYF. CDR3 DNA sequence: TGCAGCGTTGAAGGGGGGTTGGACGAGCAGTACTTC.

In its sample, this clonotype was seen many times. This chain joins TRBV29-1 and TRBJ2-7, with D possibly being TRBD1 (5 bases). Trimming stripped 0 bases from V and 3 bases from J, with 9 bases between. Germline V gene lookup returns CDR1 SQVTM and CDR2 ANQGSEA. The CDR3 is made up of 13 amino acids. The CDR3 reads CSVEDPRDYEQYF. The DNA for the CDR3 is TGCAGCGTTGAAGATCCCAGGGACTACGAGCAGTACTTC.

The table lists this clonotype with many counts. This chain joins TRBV7-3 and TRBJ2-2; 9 positions agree with TRBD1. This CDR3 is built from 16 residues. CDR1 is SGHTA, CDR2 FQGTGA, per germline. The V and J ends lost 2 bases and 2 bases, in that order; junction bases with no gene match: 3. The CDR3 nucleotides are TGTGCCAGCAGCTTAGACAGGGGGGTTAACACCGGGGAGCTGTTTTTT. This sequence encodes CASSLDRGVNTGELFF.

Notes on this clonotype: This clone may be a read error of a much larger clone one base away. The chain links TRBV10-3 to TRBJ1-3; possible D gene TRBD1, 5 bases. CDR3 size: 13 residues. V lost 6 bases and J lost 10, with 16 bases in between. Germline CDR1 and CDR2: ENHRY and SYGVKD. CDR3 bases: TGTGCCATCAGACCGAGACAGATCTCGACCATATATTTT. This gives the protein CAIRPRQISTIYF.

This clonotype was detected a few times. The chain carries TRBV29-1 and TRBJ2-5; 7 nucleotides line up with TRBD1. Germline lookup yields CDR1 SQVTM and CDR2 ANQGSEA. V trimming: 8 bases; J trimming: 2 bases; junction bases outside the gene matches: 5. This CDR3 is 12 amino acids long. CDR3 nucleotide sequence: TGCAGCAGCTGGACAGGACAAGAGACCCAGTACTTC. Protein: CSSWTGQETQYF.

Turning to this clonotype: A much bigger clone sits one base away, suggesting this may be a read error. In DNA form, the CDR3 reads TGTGCCAGCAGCGGGGACGGTCCCTACGAGCAGTACTTC. Its translation is CASSGDGPYEQYF. The chain couples TRBV14 to TRBJ2-7; D possibly uses TRBD1 or TRBD2 (5 bases each). Trimming stripped 5 bases from V and 2 bases from J, with 10 bases between. The CDR3 runs 13 residues. The germline V gene encodes CDR1 SGHDN and CDR2 FVKESK.

This clonotype was picked up a small number of times. Being one base from a much bigger clone, this may be a read error. This chain joins TRBV20-1 and TRBJ2-7; no firm D call. Trimming took off 1 base at V and 0 bases at J, with 10 bases between the two ends. The CDR3 is 14 residues long. In germline, CDR1 is DFQATT, CDR2 SNEGSKA (reference sequence). The CDR3 DNA follows: TGCAGTGCTAGAGGGCTAGTATCCTCCTACGAGCAGTACTTC. This encodes CSARGLVSSYEQYF.

A few counts support this clonotype. The genes are TRBV30 and TRBJ1-2; D unclear. Germline V gene lookup returns CDR1 GTSNPN and CDR2 SVGIG (reference sequence). The V end lost 4 bases, the J end lost 8 bases, and 14 bases lay between the germline ends. CDR3 length equals 12 residues. The CDR3 nucleotides are TGTGCCTGGAAAAGGACTGTTGAGGGCTACACCTTC. Translation: CAWKRTVEGYTF. The variable domain in full, with the rest retrieved from reference TRBV30 and TRBJ1-2, is SQTIHQWPATLVQPVGSPLSLECTVEGTSNPNLYWYRQAAGRGLQLLFYSVGIGQISSEVPQNLSASRPQDRQFILSSKKLLLSDSGFYLCAWKRTVEGYTFGSGTRLTVV.

This clonotype has a count of ten or more. CDR3 in DNA: TGTGCCAGCAGCCCCCGGGTTAACACTGAAGCTTTCTTT. Translated: CASSPRVNTEAFF. This sequence joins TRBV7-8 and TRBJ1-1; D is uncertain. The germline CDR1 and CDR2 sequences are SGHVS and FQNEAQ. V shed 5 bases and J shed 2 bases, with 9 bases lying between them. This CDR3 is 13 amino acids long.

The rearrangement uses TRBV4-1 and TRBJ1-3; maybe TRBD1 (5 bases). Germline V gives CDR1 MGHRA, CDR2 YSYEKL. The V gene lost 0 bases and the J gene lost 3 bases, with 9 bases spanning the gap. The CDR3 has 15 residues. CDR3: CASSQDSRVGNTIYF. CDR3 nucleotide sequence: TGCGCCAGCAGCCAAGATTCCAGGGTTGGAAACACCATATATTTT.

This clonotype appeared once. The V and J genes are TRBV11-2 and TRBJ1-5; D is undetermined. This CDR3 region has 15 residues. Trimming left V 6 bases short and J 7 bases short, with 19 bases between. The germline gives CDR1 SGHAT, CDR2 FQNNGV. CDR3 amino acids: CASSSKERVDQPQHF. The CDR3 coding sequence is TGTGCCAGCAGTTCCAAGGAGAGGGTGGACCAGCCCCAGCATTTT.

This clonotype appeared a few times. V usage is TRBV7-9 and J usage is TRBJ2-5; 7 bases line up with TRBD1. Germline assignment: CDR1 SEHNR and CDR2 FQNEAQ (reference sequence). CDR3 size: 14 residues. The V and J ends lost 6 bases and 5 bases, in that order; junction bases with no gene match: 9. CDR3 region: CASSKQGTSETQYF. CDR3 nucleotide sequence: TGTGCCAGCAGTAAACAGGGGACGTCGGAGACCCAGTACTTC.

This clonotype appeared many times. V usage is TRBV5-5 and J usage is TRBJ1-5; a weak D match, TRBD1 (6 bases). Germline-derived CDR1 and CDR2 are SGHKS and YYEKEE (reference sequence). This CDR3 is 12 amino acids long. The V end lost 2 bases, the J end lost 9 bases, and 9 bases lay between the germline ends. CDR3 sequence reads: CASSFEGGPQHF. The CDR3 nucleotides are TGTGCCAGCAGCTTCGAAGGGGGGCCCCAGCATTTT.

The chain carries TRBV4-2 and TRBJ2-5; 8 bases align to TRBD1. CDR3 length: 15 residues. The germline V gene has CDR1 LGHNA and CDR2 YNFKEQ. Trimming took 0 bases from V and 9 from J; bases not matched to a gene: 9. This CDR3 reads CASSQDAGGNQPQYF. The CDR3 DNA follows: TGTGCCAGCAGCCAAGATGCAGGGGGCAATCAGCCCCAGTACTTC.

Only a few counts were recorded for this clonotype. J is TRBJ1-5 and V is TRBV6-5; D is ambiguous. CDR3 length equals 13 residues. From germline, CDR1 is MNHEY and CDR2 SVGAGI. Trimming removed 5 bases at V and 2 bases at J, with 7 bases between. The CDR3 is CASSNRGNQPQHF. DNA for the CDR3: TGTGCCAGCAGTAACAGAGGCAATCAGCCCCAGCATTTT.